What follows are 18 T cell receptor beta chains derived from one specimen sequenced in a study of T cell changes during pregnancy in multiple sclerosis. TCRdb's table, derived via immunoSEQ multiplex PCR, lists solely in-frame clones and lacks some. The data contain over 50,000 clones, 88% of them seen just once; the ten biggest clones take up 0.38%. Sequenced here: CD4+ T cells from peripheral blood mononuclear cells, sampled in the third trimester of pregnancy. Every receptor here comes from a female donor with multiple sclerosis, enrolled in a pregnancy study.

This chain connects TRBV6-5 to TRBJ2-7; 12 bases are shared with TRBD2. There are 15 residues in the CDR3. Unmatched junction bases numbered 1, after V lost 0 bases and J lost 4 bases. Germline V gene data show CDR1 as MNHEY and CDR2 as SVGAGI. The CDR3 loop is CASSYSGLAGYEQYF. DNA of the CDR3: TGTGCCAGCAGTTACTCAGGACTAGCGGGATACGAGCAGTACTTC.

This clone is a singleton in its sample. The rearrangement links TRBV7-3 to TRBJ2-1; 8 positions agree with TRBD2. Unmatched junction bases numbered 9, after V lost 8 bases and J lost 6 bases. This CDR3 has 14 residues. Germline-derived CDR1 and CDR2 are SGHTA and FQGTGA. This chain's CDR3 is CASGRAGGVNEQFF. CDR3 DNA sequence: TGTGCCAGCGGGAGGGCGGGGGGCGTCAATGAGCAGTTCTTC.

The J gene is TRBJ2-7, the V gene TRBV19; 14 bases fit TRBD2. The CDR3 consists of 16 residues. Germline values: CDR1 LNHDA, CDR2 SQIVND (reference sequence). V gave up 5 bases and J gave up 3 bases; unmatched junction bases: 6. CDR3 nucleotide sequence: TGTGCCAGTAGTTCGTTGGGGACTAGCGGGAGCTACGAGCAGTACTTC. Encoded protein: CASSSLGTSGSYEQYF.

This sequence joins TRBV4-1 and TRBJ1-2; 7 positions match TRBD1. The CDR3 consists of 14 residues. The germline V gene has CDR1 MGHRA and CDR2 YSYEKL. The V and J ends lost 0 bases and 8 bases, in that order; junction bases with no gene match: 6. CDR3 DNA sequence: TGCGCCAGCAGCCAAGAATCCCAGGGGGGAGGCTACACCTTC. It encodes CASSQESQGGGYTF.

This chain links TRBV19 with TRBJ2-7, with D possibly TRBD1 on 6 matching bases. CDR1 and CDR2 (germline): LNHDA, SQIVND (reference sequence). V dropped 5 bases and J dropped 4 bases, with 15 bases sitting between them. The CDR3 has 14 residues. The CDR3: CASSVPGTNYEQYF. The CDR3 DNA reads TGTGCCAGTAGTGTTCCCGGGACAAATTACGAGCAGTACTTC. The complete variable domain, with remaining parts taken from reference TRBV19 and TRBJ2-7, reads DGGITQSPKYLFRKEGQNVTLSCEQNLNHDAMYWYRQDPGQGLRLIYYSQIVNDFQKGDIAEGYSVSREKKESFPLTVTSAQKNPTAFYLCASSVPGTNYEQYFGPGTRLTVT.

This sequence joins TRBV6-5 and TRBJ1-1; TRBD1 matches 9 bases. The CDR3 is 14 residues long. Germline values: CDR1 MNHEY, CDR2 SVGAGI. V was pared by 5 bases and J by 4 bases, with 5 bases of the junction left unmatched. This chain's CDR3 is CASSHRGRRTEAFF. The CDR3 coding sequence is TGTGCCAGCAGTCACAGGGGGCGACGCACTGAAGCTTTCTTT.

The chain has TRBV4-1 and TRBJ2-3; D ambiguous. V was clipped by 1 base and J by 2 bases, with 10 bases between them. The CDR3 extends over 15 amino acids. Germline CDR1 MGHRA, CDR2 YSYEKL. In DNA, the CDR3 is TGCGCCAGCAGCCAAGCCCGAGCCCCCACAGATACGCAGTATTTT. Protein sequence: CASSQARAPTDTQYF.

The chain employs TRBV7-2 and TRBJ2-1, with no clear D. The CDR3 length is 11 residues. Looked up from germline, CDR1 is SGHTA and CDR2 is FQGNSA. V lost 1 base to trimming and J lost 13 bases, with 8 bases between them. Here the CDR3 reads CASSLGGIQFF. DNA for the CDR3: TGTGCCAGCAGCTTAGGCGGAATACAGTTCTTC.

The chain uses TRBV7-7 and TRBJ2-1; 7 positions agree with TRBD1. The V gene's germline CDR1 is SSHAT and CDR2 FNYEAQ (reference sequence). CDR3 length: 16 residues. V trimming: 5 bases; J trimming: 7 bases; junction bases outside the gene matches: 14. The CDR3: CASSPRPTGIGNEQFF. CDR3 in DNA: TGTGCCAGCAGCCCCCGACCGACAGGGATTGGGAATGAGCAGTTCTTC.

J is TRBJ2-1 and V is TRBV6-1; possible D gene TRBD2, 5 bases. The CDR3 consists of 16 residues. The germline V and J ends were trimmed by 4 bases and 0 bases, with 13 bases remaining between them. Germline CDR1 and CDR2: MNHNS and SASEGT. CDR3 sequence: CASSGGVLSSYNEQFF. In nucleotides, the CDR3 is TGTGCCAGCAGTGGGGGAGTACTCAGCTCCTACAATGAGCAGTTCTTC.

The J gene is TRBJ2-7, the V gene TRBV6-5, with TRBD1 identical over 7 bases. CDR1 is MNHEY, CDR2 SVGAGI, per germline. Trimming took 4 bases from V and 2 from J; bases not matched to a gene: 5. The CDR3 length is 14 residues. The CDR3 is CASSSPGQTYEQYF. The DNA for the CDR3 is TGTGCCAGCAGTTCCCCGGGACAGACCTACGAGCAGTACTTC.

The CDR3 region has the DNA TGTGCCAGTAGTGTCGTTTCTGGAAACACCATATATTTT. Residues: CASSVVSGNTIYF. The chain combines TRBV19 with TRBJ1-3, with no clear D. CDR1 LNHDA and CDR2 SQIVND come from the germline V gene (reference sequence). This CDR3 has 13 amino acids. The V end was cut by 5 bases, the J end by 1 base, with 6 bases between.

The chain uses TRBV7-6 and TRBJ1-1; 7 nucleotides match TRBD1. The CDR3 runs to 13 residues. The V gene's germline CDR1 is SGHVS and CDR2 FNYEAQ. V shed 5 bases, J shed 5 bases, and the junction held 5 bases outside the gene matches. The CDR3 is CASSRQGGTEAFF. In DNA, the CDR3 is TGTGCCAGCAGCCGACAGGGTGGAACTGAAGCTTTCTTT.

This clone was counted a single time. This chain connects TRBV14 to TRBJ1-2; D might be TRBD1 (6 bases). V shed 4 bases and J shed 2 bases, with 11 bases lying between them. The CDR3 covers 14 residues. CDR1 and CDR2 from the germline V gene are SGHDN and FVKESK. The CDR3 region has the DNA TGTGCCAGCAGCCGAGGACAGACCAACTATGGCTACACCTTC. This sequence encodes CASSRGQTNYGYTF.

The CDR3 sequence is CASSPRGETQYF. CDR3 in DNA: TGCGCCAGCAGCCCCCGGGGAGAGACCCAGTACTTC. The genes are TRBV5-1 and TRBJ2-5; possibly TRBD2 for D (5 bases). Trimming removed 4 bases at V and 4 bases at J, with 8 bases between. Germline V lookup: CDR1 SGHRS, CDR2 YFSETQ. The CDR3 length is 12 residues. The full variable domain, in which reference TRBV5-1 and TRBJ2-5 provide the parts outside the CDR3, is KAGVTQTPRYLIKTRGQQVTLSCSPISGHRSVSWYQQTPGQGLQFLFEYFSETQRNKGNFPGRFSGRQFSNSRSEMNVSTLELGDSALYLCASSPRGETQYFGPGTRLLVL.

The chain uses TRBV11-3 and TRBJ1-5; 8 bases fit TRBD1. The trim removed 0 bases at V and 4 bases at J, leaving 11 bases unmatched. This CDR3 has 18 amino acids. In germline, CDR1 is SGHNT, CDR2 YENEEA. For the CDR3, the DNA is TGTGCCAGCAGCTTAGAAGCCCTTGACAGGGGAACGAATCAGCCCCAGCATTTT. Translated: CASSLEALDRGTNQPQHF. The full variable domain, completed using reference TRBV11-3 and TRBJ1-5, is EAGVVQSPRYKIIEKKQPVAFWCNPISGHNTLYWYLQNLGQGPELLIRYENEEAVDDSQLPKDRFSAERLKGVDSTLKIQPAELGDSAVYLCASSLEALDRGTNQPQHFGDGTRLSIL.

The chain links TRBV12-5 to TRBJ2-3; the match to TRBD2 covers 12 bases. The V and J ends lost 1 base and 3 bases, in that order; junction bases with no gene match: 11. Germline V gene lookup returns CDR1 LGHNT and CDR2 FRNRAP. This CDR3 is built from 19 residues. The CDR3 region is CASGLGSILAGGRTDTQYF. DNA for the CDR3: TGTGCTAGTGGTTTGGGGTCTATACTAGCGGGAGGACGGACAGATACGCAGTATTTT.

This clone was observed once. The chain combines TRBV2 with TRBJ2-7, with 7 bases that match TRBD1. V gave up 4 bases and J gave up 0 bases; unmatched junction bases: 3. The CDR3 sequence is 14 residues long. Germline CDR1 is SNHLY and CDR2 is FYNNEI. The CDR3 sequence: CASSGQGSSYEQYF. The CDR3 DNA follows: TGTGCCAGCAGTGGACAGGGAAGCTCCTACGAGCAGTACTTC.